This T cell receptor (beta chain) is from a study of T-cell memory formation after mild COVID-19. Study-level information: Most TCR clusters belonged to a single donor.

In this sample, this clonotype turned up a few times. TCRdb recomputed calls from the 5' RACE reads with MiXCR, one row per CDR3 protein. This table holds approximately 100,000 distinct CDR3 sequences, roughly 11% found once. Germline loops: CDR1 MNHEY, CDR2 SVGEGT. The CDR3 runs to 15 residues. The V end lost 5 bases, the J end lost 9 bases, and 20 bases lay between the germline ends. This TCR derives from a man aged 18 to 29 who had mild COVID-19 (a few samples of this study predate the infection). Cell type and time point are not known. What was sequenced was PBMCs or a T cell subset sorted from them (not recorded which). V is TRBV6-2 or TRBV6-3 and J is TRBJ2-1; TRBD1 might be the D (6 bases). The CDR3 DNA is TGTGCCAGCAGTCGCAAGAAAACAGGGTGGGTTGAGCAGTTCTTC. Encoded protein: CASSRKKTGWVEQFF.